This TCR beta chain came from a study of shared clonotypes between healthy human individuals. Study as a whole: Per donor, CD8 memory used one plate, CD8 naive used two, CD4 memory used three and CD4 naive used three. Study-level points and caveats: The four-donor shared clonotypes exceeded non-shared clonotypes in generation probability, with non-shared ones scoring lower.

This clone was recorded once. Its matching antigen is unknown. At the deep level, the assay was run. Clones were read by immunoSEQ multiplex PCR, and TCRdb kept only the in-frame ones, dropping some. The sample consists of 950,000 to 1,200,000 clones, approximately 77% of them appearing once. The V and J ends lost 5 bases and 6 bases, in that order; junction bases with no gene match: 15. The CDR3 runs 16 residues. Germline V gives CDR1 SGHTA, CDR2 FQGNSA. This TCR was sampled from a man aged 18 to 35 in good health. Some clones in this sample may be carry-over from other donors' samples. Material for sequencing was memory CD4+ T cells from PBMCs. Stated subset: CD45RA-negative fraction. This chain links TRBV7-2 with TRBJ2-7; 8 bases align to TRBD1. The CDR3 protein is CASSAQGAGYGIEQYF. The CDR3 bases are TGTGCCAGCAGCGCCCAGGGGGCGGGATATGGTATCGAGCAGTACTTC.